Given below is one TCR beta chain in context. This specimen belongs to a study of blood T cell repertoires in COVID-19. The wider study: Samples taken during acute and convalescent COVID-19 were collected in the United States, Italy and Spain. The cDNA or gDNA used as material had been derived from T cells, B-cell-depleted T cells, or PBMCs.

Authors' analysis steps: Amplification with reference gene primers provided the estimates of nucleated cell counts. This table comes from immunoSEQ multiplex PCR, and its TCRdb copy is limited to in-frame clones, with some not included. V, J and clone size are those of that table, while D and trimming were read from the DNA. Here the sample spans a few hundred thousand clones, 85% being singletons. The source material was peripheral blood. The sequence was collected from a young woman with acute or convalescent COVID-19.

CDR3 sequence: CASKYGKTEAFF. As DNA, the CDR3 is TGTGCCAGTAAGTACGGGAAGACTGAAGCTTTCTTT. This chain joins TRBV19 and TRBJ1-1; no clear D gene. The CDR3 is 12 amino acids. Trimming left V 7 bases short and J 5 bases short, with 11 bases between. Germline V gene data show CDR1 as LNHDA and CDR2 as SQIVND (reference sequence).